The 15 T cell receptor beta chains in this list originate from one sample, sequenced in a study of CD8 T cells in Susac syndrome. The authors reverse transcribed roughly 0.5 to 1 ug RNA with random hexamers. One entry per CDR3 protein, called by TCRdb with MiXCR from the immunoSEQ multiplex PCR reads. The repertoire holds 150,000 to 190,000 distinct CDR3 sequences, with approximately 94% as singletons. The sample taken for sequencing was CD8+ T cells from PBMCs. These receptors came from a human donor with multiple sclerosis.

This sequence joins TRBV9 and TRBJ1-6; D uncertain. CDR1 and CDR2 from the germline V gene are SGDLS and YYNGEE. The CDR3 has 15 amino acids. V was shortened by 3 bases and J by 2 bases, with 9 bases between the two germline ends. CDR3 bases: TGTGCCAGCAGCGGGACCGCCGCCTATAATTCACCCCTCCACTTT. Its translation: CASSGTAAYNSPLHF.

The chain recombines TRBV13 with TRBJ1-1; D might be TRBD1 (5 bases). The CDR3 spans 13 residues. Trimming took 5 bases from V and 5 from J, leaving 12 bases between them. The germline CDR1 and CDR2 sequences are PRHDT and FYEKMQ (reference sequence). The CDR3: CASSGAARTEAFF. The CDR3 coding sequence is TGTGCCAGCAGCGGGGCGGCGCGGACTGAAGCTTTCTTT.

The V and J genes are TRBV27 and TRBJ2-5, with 9 bases that match TRBD2. J gave up 6 bases and V 5 bases, and 7 bases lay outside the gene matches. The germline V gene has CDR1 MNHEY and CDR2 SMNVEV (reference sequence). This CDR3 comprises 14 residues. Here the CDR3 reads CASSPAGGRQTQYF. CDR3 nucleotides: TGTGCCAGCAGTCCGGCGGGGGGGCGGCAGACCCAGTACTTC.

This chain joins TRBV12-5 and TRBJ1-5, with a tentative D call TRBD1 (5 bases). Germline V CDR1 and CDR2: LGHNT, FRNRAP. The CDR3 is made up of 15 amino acids. Deletions cut 4 bases from V and 7 bases from J, with 17 bases between. CDR3 protein: CASGWGDGVRQPQHF. DNA for the CDR3: TGTGCTAGTGGTTGGGGCGATGGGGTCAGGCAGCCCCAGCATTTT.

The J gene is TRBJ1-1, the V gene TRBV7-6, with unresolved D. This CDR3 contains 16 residues. With 4 bases removed from V and 5 bases from J, the gap between germline ends came to 20 bases. The germline gives CDR1 SGHVS, CDR2 FNYEAQ. The CDR3 reads CASSSLIPPVGTEAFF. For the CDR3, the DNA is TGTGCCAGCAGCTCCCTAATACCCCCAGTTGGGACTGAAGCTTTCTTT.

The genes are TRBV3-1 and TRBJ1-5; TRBD1 is a possible D gene (5 bases). Trimming stripped 5 bases from V and 0 bases from J, with 14 bases between. From germline, CDR1 is LGHDT and CDR2 YNNKEL (reference sequence). The CDR3 is 16 amino acids. CDR3 region: CASSASGGYSNQPQHF. In DNA form, the CDR3 reads TGTGCCAGCAGCGCAAGCGGGGGGTATAGCAATCAGCCCCAGCATTTT.

J is TRBJ2-2 and V is TRBV11-2; D perhaps matches TRBD1 (6 bases). V lost 7 bases and J lost 7, with 25 bases in between. Germline CDR1 SGHAT, CDR2 FQNNGV. The CDR3 extends over 17 amino acids. CDR3 amino acids: CASTPRAYRAANGELFF. The CDR3 DNA sequence: TGTGCCAGCACCCCCCGGGCCTACAGGGCAGCTAACGGGGAGCTGTTTTTT.

In DNA, the CDR3 is TGTGCCAGCAGCGACGGACAGGGGAGAATCCATGGCTACACCTTC. This codes for CASSDGQGRIHGYTF. The chain is built from TRBV9 and TRBJ1-2; the match to TRBD1 covers 9 bases. Germline lookup yields CDR1 SGDLS and CDR2 YYNGEE. V was pared by 3 bases and J by 6 bases, with 9 bases of the junction left unmatched. This CDR3 has 15 residues.

The V and J genes are TRBV28 and TRBJ1-5, with 10 bases lining up with TRBD1. Germline assignment: CDR1 MDHEN and CDR2 SYDVKM. The CDR3 runs 15 residues. The V and J ends lost 2 bases and 4 bases, in that order; junction bases with no gene match: 2. This CDR3 reads CASSLEGQGNQPQHF. The CDR3 DNA follows: TGTGCCAGCAGTTTAGAGGGACAGGGGAATCAGCCCCAGCATTTT.

DNA of the CDR3: TGTGCCAGCGGAGGGCTTGAAGCTTTCTTT. Amino acid sequence: CASGGLEAFF. The gene calls are TRBV2 and TRBJ1-1; no clear D gene. The CDR3 consists of 10 residues. Germline-derived CDR1 and CDR2 are SNHLY and FYNNEI. V lost 8 bases and J 7 bases, leaving 8 bases between the germline ends.

The chain uses TRBV7-9 and TRBJ2-7; no reliable D call. This CDR3 is built from 12 residues. V shed 3 bases and J shed 1 base, with 4 bases lying between them. CDR1 and CDR2 from the germline V gene are SEHNR and FQNEAQ (reference sequence). In DNA, the CDR3 is TGTGCCAGCAGCTTCGGGTCCTACGAGCAGTACTTC. This encodes CASSFGSYEQYF.

V gene TRBV11-2 combines with J gene TRBJ1-1; TRBD1 might be the D (6 bases). V dropped 5 bases and J dropped 4 bases, with 20 bases sitting between them. Germline V lookup: CDR1 SGHAT, CDR2 FQNNGV. The CDR3 totals 16 residues. CDR3 residues: CASSPGRGSGLTEAFF. Written as DNA, the CDR3 is TGTGCCAGCAGCCCCGGGAGGGGGTCGGGACTCACTGAAGCTTTCTTT.

The chain joins TRBV29-1 to TRBJ1-2; a possible D gene is TRBD1 (6 bases). The germline CDR1 and CDR2 sequences are SQVTM and ANQGSEA. Trimming pared 4 bases from V and 2 bases from J, leaving 14 bases between. The length of the CDR3 is 14 residues. The chain's CDR3 is CSVVEGGGNYGYTF. The CDR3 bases are TGCAGCGTTGTGGAAGGGGGAGGGAACTATGGCTACACCTTC.

The V call is TRBV4-2, the J call TRBJ2-1; TRBD2 aligns across 8 bases. This CDR3 comprises 17 residues. V shed 0 bases and J 4 bases; nucleotides not matched to a gene: 8. Germline V gene sequence: CDR1 LGHNA, CDR2 YNFKEQ. The CDR3 nucleotides read TGTGCCAGCAGCCAAGATTCCCAGCGGGGGATTTACAATGAGCAGTTCTTC. It specifies CASSQDSQRGIYNEQFF.

V gene TRBV6-4 combines with J gene TRBJ1-1, with unresolved D. Germline loops: CDR1 MRHNA, CDR2 SNTAGT. The CDR3 runs to 15 residues. V was shortened by 7 bases and J by 7 bases, with 22 bases between the two germline ends. The CDR3 coding sequence is TGTGCCAGCACCCCGGATGGTGAACCCATCCATGAAGCTTTCTTT. This translates into CASTPDGEPIHEAFF.